The clone carrying this TCR beta chain was seen a single time. Trimming removed 10 bases at V and 7 bases at J, with 23 bases between. The CDR3 covers 14 residues. The germline V gene has CDR1 SNHLY and CDR2 FYNNEI. The use of genomic DNA as template underpinned the TCR beta VDJ and CDR3 profiling. TCRdb re-called the reads with MiXCR, one entry per CDR3 protein. The sample has 160,000 or so distinct CDR3 sequences, around half seen once. By flow cytometry, patients selected for sequencing had shown an expansion of CD8+CD57+ cells. This sample is part of a study of CD8+CD57+ T cells in acquired aplastic anemia. Study as a whole: Sorted CD4+ and CD8+ cells yielded roughly 3 ug of DNA on average.

V usage is TRBV2 and J usage is TRBJ2-7; D possibly corresponds to TRBD1 (5 bases). The sequence came from a human donor with aplastic anemia. Specimen: sorted CD4+, CD8+, or CD8+CD57+ T cells (not recorded which) from PBMCs. CDR3 region: CATTAWGPSSEQYF. The CDR3 DNA sequence: TGTGCCACCACCGCCTGGGGCCCCTCTAGTGAGCAGTACTTC.